The clone carrying this TCR beta chain was recorded at least ten times. What it binds is unknown. Germline V lookup: CDR1 SQVTM, CDR2 ANQGSEA. V lost 7 bases and J lost 5; bases outside the gene matches: 7. This CDR3 comprises 12 residues. The source of the sample is a study of response to subunit inactivated influenza vaccine. Overall study results and limits: Authors suggested that a seasonal influenza vaccination recruits few new T cells each time.

Each CDR3 protein gets one entry after TCRdb re-called the RT-PCR reads with MiXCR. Here the sample spans 500,000 to 650,000 distinct CDR3 sequences, around 8% being singletons. The chain combines TRBV29-1 with TRBJ2-7; 8 nucleotides align to TRBD1. Sample: PBMCs from blood, taken 23 to 25 months after vaccination. The TCR was taken from a man aged 50 to 69 who received an inactivated influenza vaccine. The DNA of the CDR3 is TGCAGCGGCAGACAGGGGAGCCACGAGCAGTACTTC. Translated: CSGRQGSHEQYF.